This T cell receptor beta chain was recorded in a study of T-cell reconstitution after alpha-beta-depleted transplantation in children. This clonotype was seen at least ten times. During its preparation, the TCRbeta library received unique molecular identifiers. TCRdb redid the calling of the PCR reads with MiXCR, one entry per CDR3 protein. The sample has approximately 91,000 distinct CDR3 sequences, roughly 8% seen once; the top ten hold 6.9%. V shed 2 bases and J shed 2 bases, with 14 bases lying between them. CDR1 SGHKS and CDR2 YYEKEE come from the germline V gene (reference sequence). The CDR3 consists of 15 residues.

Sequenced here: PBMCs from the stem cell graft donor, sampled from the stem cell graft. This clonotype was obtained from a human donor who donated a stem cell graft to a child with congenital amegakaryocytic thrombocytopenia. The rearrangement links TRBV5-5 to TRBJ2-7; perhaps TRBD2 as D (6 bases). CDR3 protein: CASSLDPGVTYEQYF. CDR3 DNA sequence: TGTGCCAGCAGCTTAGACCCGGGGGTAACCTACGAGCAGTACTTC.